The T cell receptor beta chain under discussion was sequenced for a study of blood T cell repertoires in COVID-19. Study-wide background: The study drew acute and convalescent COVID-19 samples from the United States, Italy and Spain. Sources were T cells, B-cell-depleted T cells, or PBMCs; the material itself was cDNA or gDNA.

CDR3 length: 15 amino acids. Germline V CDR1 and CDR2: SGHKS, YYEKEE (reference sequence). Trimming cost V 4 bases and J 3 bases; bases outside gene matches: 7. Source study methods: Reference gene primer amplification gave estimated nucleated cell counts. Profiling relied on immunoSEQ multiplex PCR, and the TCRdb table lists in-frame clones only, not all of them. The D gene and trimming were derived from the DNA, and the V and J assignments and clone size from that table. This sample has around 100,000 clones, with around 79% found just once. This clone was observed a few times. The receptor was derived from a man in his 70s with active or convalescent COVID-19. Sequencing was carried out using peripheral blood. The chain recombines TRBV5-5 with TRBJ2-3; 8 bases line up with TRBD1. The DNA of the CDR3 is TGTGCCAGCAGCCGACAGGGGTTGGGGACAGATACGCAGTATTTT. It translates to CASSRQGLGTDTQYF.